This passage covers 31 T cell receptor delta chains from one sample sequenced in a study of gamma-delta T cells after stem cell transplantation. TCRdb re-called the RT-PCR reads using CATT. The sample consists of about 3,200 delta-chain clones, around a fifth of them appearing once. Source material: gamma-delta T cells. These receptors were taken from a human donor. It is not recorded whose cells these are; they may come from a transplant donor.

Judged by abundance, this clone is medium-sized. The J gene is TRDJ3, the V gene TRDV2; 10 nucleotides agree with TRDD3. CDR1 and CDR2 (germline): GEAIGNYY, EKD. Trimming took 0 bases from V and 0 from J; bases not matched to a gene: 10. This CDR3 has 21 amino acids. CDR3 coding DNA: TGTGCCTGTGACACCGTACTGGGGGATTCCTTGCCCTCCTGGGACACCCGACAGATGTTTTTC. Protein sequence: CACDTVLGDSLPSWDTRQMFF.

V gene TRDV1 combines with J gene TRDJ1, with 8 bases matching TRDD3. This CDR3 contains 18 residues. The V gene's germline CDR1 is TSWWSYY and CDR2 QGS. The V and J ends lost 1 base and 0 bases, in that order; junction bases with no gene match: 10. This CDR3 is CALGERELLGAYTDKLIF. The CDR3 DNA reads as TGTGCTCTTGGGGAACGGGAGCTACTGGGGGCCTACACCGATAAACTCATCTTT.

For this clone: Given a far larger clone just one base away, this is likely a sequencing read error. The chain has TRDV1 and TRDJ3, with a tentative D call TRDD2 (9 bases). The CDR3 has 27 amino acids. With 3 bases removed from V and 2 bases from J, the gap between germline ends came to 41 bases. CDR1 TSWWSYY and CDR2 QGS come from the germline V gene. The CDR3 nucleotides are TGTGCTCTTGGGGACTCACGGGCCTTCCTACGCTGGGGATACCTATCCCCGAGCCCCTGGGACACCCGACAGATGTTTTTC. Its translation is CALGDSRAFLRWGYLSPSPWDTRQMFF.

With regard to this clone: A read error likely explains this, since a far larger clone differs by one base. Other DNA sequences in this specimen translate into the identical CDR3. J is TRDJ3 and V is TRDV2, with 9 bases lining up with TRDD3. The CDR3 contains 23 residues. Per the germline V gene, CDR1 is GEAIGNYY and CDR2 is EKD. The CDR3: CACDTLGELGDPLSSWDTRQMFF. CDR3 nucleotide sequence: TGTGCCTGTGACACTCTAGGAGAACTGGGGGACCCCTTGAGCTCCTGGGACACTCGACAGATGTTTTTC.

In the case of this clone: This sample includes further DNA sequences coding for the same CDR3. The V call is TRDV2, the J call TRDJ1, with D hard to call. Trimming took off 0 bases at V and 1 base at J, with 8 bases between the two ends. Germline V gives CDR1 GEAIGNYY, CDR2 EKD. The length of the CDR3 is 14 residues. CDR3 sequence: CACDTVLSTDKLIF. DNA for the CDR3: TGTGCCTGTGACACCGTGCTTAGCACCGATAAACTCATCTTT.

This clone is labeled medium-sized. The chain joins TRDV3 to TRDJ1; D not resolved. V lost 3 bases to trimming and J lost 4 bases, with 18 bases between them. Per the germline V gene, CDR1 is TVYSNPD and CDR2 is GDNSRS (reference sequence). The CDR3 sequence is 14 residues long. CDR3 region: CAFLNGNEDDKLIF. In DNA form, the CDR3 reads TGTGCCTTCCTAAACGGGAATGAGGACGATAAACTCATCTTT.

This clone showed up just a few times. The chain couples TRDV2 to TRDJ1; 8 bases line up with TRDD3. The ends lost 1 base at V and 2 bases at J; junction bases unmatched: 17. The CDR3 covers 19 residues. CDR1 and CDR2 (germline): GEAIGNYY, EKD. CDR3 amino acids: CACDTLSKGGYAGTDKLIF. CDR3 DNA: TGTGCCTGTGACACTCTGTCAAAAGGGGGATATGCGGGGACCGATAAACTCATCTTT.

This clone rates as medium-sized. The chain has TRDV2 and TRDJ1; TRDD3 aligns across 9 bases. The V gene end was trimmed by 1 base and the J gene end by 8 bases; junction bases not matched to a gene: 25. CDR3 size: 20 residues. The germline CDR1 and CDR2 sequences are GEAIGNYY and EKD. CDR3 nucleotide sequence: TGTGCCTGTGACACTCTGACGACTCAACTGGGGGACCACCCGCGACACAAACTCATCTTT. Its protein is CACDTLTTQLGDHPRHKLIF.

As concerns this clone: A single base separates this from a much larger clone, so it may be a read error. The V call is TRDV1, the J call TRDJ2, with D maybe TRDD2 (6 bases). V lost 0 bases and J 7 bases, leaving 36 bases between the germline ends. Germline loops: CDR1 TSWWSYY, CDR2 QGS. The CDR3 contains 23 residues. The CDR3, as DNA: TGTGCTCTTGGGGAACTAGTTCCTTCCAGTGACACTCTGCTTCCCTTCGGTATAGCACAACTCTTCTTT. Encoded protein: CALGELVPSSDTLLPFGIAQLFF.

This clone appeared a few times. A much larger clone is a single base away; this may be a read error. Other nucleotide sequences from this sample produce the same CDR3. This rearrangement joins TRDV3 to TRDJ1; a weak D match, TRDD3 (5 bases). Trimming stripped 3 bases from V and 0 bases from J, with 26 bases between. Germline V gene lookup returns CDR1 TVYSNPD and CDR2 GDNSRS (reference sequence). This CDR3 is built from 18 residues. CDR3 amino acids: CAFQFRGVPSDYTDKLIF. Here the CDR3 DNA reads TGTGCCTTCCAATTCCGGGGAGTACCATCTGATTACACCGATAAACTCATCTTT.

This chain links TRDV2 with TRDJ1; TRDD3 aligns across 11 bases. Germline CDR1 and CDR2: GEAIGNYY and EKD. With V trimmed by 3 bases and J by 0 bases, 11 bases remained unmatched. CDR3 size: 18 residues. The CDR3 sequence is CACDGLGDMNRYTDKLIF. CDR3 bases: TGTGCCTGTGACGGACTGGGGGATATGAACCGGTACACCGATAAACTCATCTTT.

Notes on this clone: A far larger clone is a single base away, which makes a read error likely. The sample carries other DNA sequences with the same CDR3. The CDR3 region is CACDAVHRADKLIF. The CDR3 DNA reads TGTGCCTGTGACGCGGTGCACCGGGCGGATAAACTCATCTTT. V and J are TRDV2 and TRDJ1; D not certain. Between the trimmed V and J ends, which lost 3 bases and 5 bases, there was a span of 15 bases. The CDR3 is 14 residues long. The germline V gene has CDR1 GEAIGNYY and CDR2 EKD.

The genes are TRDV2 and TRDJ1; 12 nucleotides line up with TRDD3. There are 18 residues in the CDR3. After removal of 1 base from V and 0 bases from J, the junction contained 8 bases not matched to a gene. Germline lookup yields CDR1 GEAIGNYY and CDR2 EKD. The CDR3 loop is CACDTGNWGIPDTDKLIF. The DNA of the CDR3 is TGTGCCTGTGACACGGGCAACTGGGGGATACCGGACACCGATAAACTCATCTTT.

This clone was counted only a few times. This likely stems from a read error, as it lies one base from a far larger clone. Additional DNA sequences in this sample encode the identical CDR3. The chain has TRDV2 and TRDJ3; possible D gene TRDD3, 5 bases. The CDR3 runs to 22 residues. CDR1 is GEAIGNYY and CDR2 is EKD in the germline V gene. The CDR3 DNA is TGTGCCTGTGACACCGCCGAGTCTCTTAGCGCCGCAGGCTCCTGGGACACCCGGCAGATGTTTTTC. This codes for CACDTAESLSAAGSWDTRQMFF.

Sample share makes this clone medium-sized. This sequence joins TRDV2 and TRDJ1; TRDD3 matches at 13 bases. Per the germline V gene, CDR1 is GEAIGNYY and CDR2 is EKD. The CDR3 length is 20 residues. J gave up 1 base and V 7 bases, and 20 bases lay outside the gene matches. Written as DNA, the CDR3 is TGTGCCTGCCATCTCGTGGGGCCCACTGGGGGATACGCGGGCACCGATAAACTCATCTTT. Translating it yields CACHLVGPTGGYAGTDKLIF.

Remarks on this clone: For this DNA, TCRdb reports the protein of a much larger clone, which diverges at residue 3, most likely from a read error; the protein presented here is translated directly from the DNA. The rearrangement links TRDV2 to TRDJ1; 8 bases fit TRDD3. V shed 8 bases, J shed 8 bases, and the junction held 15 bases outside the gene matches. The CDR3 has 14 residues. CDR1 is GEAIGNYY, CDR2 EKD, per germline. The CDR3 protein is CAYDKMGDHGKLIF. DNA of the CDR3: TGTGCCTATGATAAGATGGGGGATCATGGCAAACTCATCTTT.

Regarding this clone: At one end, the junction sequence differs from germline, possibly due to a read error. This chain links TRDV2 with TRDJ1; 8 bases map to TRDD3. This CDR3 has 19 residues. Germline V lookup: CDR1 GEAIGNYY, CDR2 EKD. This CDR3 is CACDRLGVNQTRTVHKLIF. In DNA, the CDR3 is TGTGCCTGCGACAGACTGGGGGTCAACCAGACTCGTACTGTCCATAAACTCATCTTT.

In its sample, this clone was seen a few times. The chain employs TRDV2 and TRDJ1, with D unclear. The V end lost 3 bases, the J end lost 2 bases, and 15 bases lay between the germline ends. The germline V gene encodes CDR1 GEAIGNYY and CDR2 EKD. This CDR3 comprises 15 residues. Written as DNA, the CDR3 is TGTGCCTGTGACGAGTTGGGAGTGGATACCGATAAACTCATCTTT. It encodes CACDELGVDTDKLIF.

On this clone itself: TCRdb's listed protein matches a much larger clone and diverges from this DNA's translation at residue 11, likely through a read error; the protein shown comes from the DNA. This rearrangement joins TRDV2 to TRDJ1, with D possibly matching TRDD3 (5 bases). V was shortened by 0 bases and J by 3 bases, with 16 bases between the two germline ends. Germline V gives CDR1 GEAIGNYY, CDR2 EKD. There are 16 residues in the CDR3. CDR3 loop: CACDTVGELYADKLIF. CDR3 bases: TGTGCCTGTGACACCGTCGGGGAACTGTACGCCGATAAACTCATCTTT.

This clone is labeled medium-sized. V usage is TRDV3 and J usage is TRDJ1; a weak D match, TRDD2 (5 bases). Germline lookup yields CDR1 TVYSNPD and CDR2 GDNSRS (reference sequence). This CDR3 contains 13 residues. Trimming took 2 bases from V and 6 from J, leaving 16 bases between them. Here the CDR3 reads CAFSYGETYKLIF. In nucleotides, the CDR3 is TGTGCCTTTTCCTATGGCGAGACCTATAAACTCATCTTT.

By share, this clone counts as medium-sized. The J gene is TRDJ1, the V gene TRDV2, with TRDD3 matching over 13 bases. V dropped 0 bases and J dropped 3; count of bases not matched to a gene: 12. The germline V gene has CDR1 GEAIGNYY and CDR2 EKD. The CDR3 sequence is 19 residues long. CDR3 loop: CACDTVGTGGYVRSDKLIF. The CDR3 DNA reads TGTGCCTGTGACACCGTAGGTACTGGGGGATACGTTAGGTCCGATAAACTCATCTTT.

This clone ranks as medium-sized (0.01 to 0.1%). The chain is built from TRDV2 and TRDJ1; 9 bases fit TRDD3. CDR1 is GEAIGNYY and CDR2 is EKD in the germline V gene. The CDR3 loop spans 17 amino acids. The ends lost 2 bases at V and 0 bases at J; junction bases unmatched: 9. This CDR3 reads CACDRLLGDRYTDKLIF. CDR3 nucleotides: TGTGCCTGTGACAGACTACTGGGGGACAGGTACACCGATAAACTCATCTTT.

This clone was detected only a few times. The translation of this DNA and the TCRdb protein of a much larger clone differ at residue 4, probably owing to a read error; the protein shown here is translated from the DNA. This chain uses TRDV2 with TRDJ1, with 12 bases identical to TRDD3. This CDR3 spans 21 amino acids. Germline assignment: CDR1 GEAIGNYY and CDR2 EKD. The CDR3 DNA reads TGTGCCTGTGGCACCTTACGACTGGGGGATACCGGTTTAACGTACACCGATAAACTCATCTTT. It is translated as CACGTLRLGDTGLTYTDKLIF.

This clone is labeled medium-sized. The CDR3 protein is CACDTLVNWGIRRNTDKLIF. The CDR3 coding sequence is TGTGCCTGTGACACCTTAGTTAACTGGGGGATACGGCGGAACACCGATAAACTCATCTTT. The chain links TRDV2 to TRDJ1, with 13 positions matching TRDD3. The germline CDR1 and CDR2 sequences are GEAIGNYY and EKD. The CDR3 loop spans 20 amino acids. Trimming took 0 bases from V and 0 from J; bases not matched to a gene: 12.

This clone was counted a few times. It is likely a read error: a sequence one base away is far more abundant. Distinct nucleotide sequences in the sample also encode this CDR3. This chain uses TRDV2 with TRDJ3; 9 nucleotides line up with TRDD3. Germline assignment: CDR1 GEAIGNYY and CDR2 EKD. The CDR3 runs to 19 residues. The DNA of the CDR3 is TGTGCCTGTGACGGGACTGGGGGACATAGCTCCTGGGACACCCGTCAGATGTTTTTC. It is translated as CACDGTGGHSSWDTRQMFF.

This clone is medium-sized by share. The V gene is TRDV2, the J gene TRDJ1, with TRDD3 matching 12 bases. This CDR3 has 20 amino acids. V lost 1 base, J lost 1 base, and 15 bases stayed unmatched. In germline, CDR1 is GEAIGNYY, CDR2 EKD. CDR3 nucleotides: TGTGCCTGTGACACGATGAGCAGTACTGGGGGATACTCGGTCACCGATAAACTCATCTTT. This codes for CACDTMSSTGGYSVTDKLIF.

Turning to this clone: A far larger clone is only one base removed, so a read error is likely. The same CDR3 arises from other DNA sequences in this sample as well. The chain joins TRDV2 to TRDJ1, with D tentatively TRDD3 (6 bases). Germline V CDR1 and CDR2: GEAIGNYY, EKD. CDR3 length: 16 residues. The ends were cut back, 0 bases at V and 4 bases at J, with 17 bases in the middle. The CDR3 DNA follows: TGTGCCTGTGACACCGTGGGGGGCGGGGGACTCGATAAACTCATCTTT. Encoded protein: CACDTVGGGGLDKLIF.

This clone rates as large. The same CDR3 is also encoded by other DNA sequences in this sample. The gene calls are TRDV2 and TRDJ3; 7 bases line up with TRDD3. J lost 3 bases, V lost 3 bases, and 10 bases had no gene match. The CDR3 totals 18 residues. Germline assignment: CDR1 GEAIGNYY and CDR2 EKD. The CDR3 DNA follows: TGTGCCTGTGACTCGGCTGGGGGCCAAGACTGGGACACCCGACAGATGTTTTTC. Translated: CACDSAGGQDWDTRQMFF.

This clone is deemed medium-sized. The rearrangement joins TRDV2 to TRDJ1; 11 nucleotides match TRDD3. The CDR3 is made up of 19 amino acids. Trimming took 0 bases from V and 0 from J; bases not matched to a gene: 11. Germline assignment: CDR1 GEAIGNYY and CDR2 EKD. The CDR3 DNA is TGTGCCTGTGACACCCTTGGGGGATACGCCTCCTCGTACACCGATAAACTCATCTTT. This gives the protein CACDTLGGYASSYTDKLIF.

V and J are TRDV2 and TRDJ1; TRDD3 matches at 12 bases. This CDR3 has 21 amino acids. From germline, CDR1 is GEAIGNYY and CDR2 EKD. Trimming cost V 0 bases and J 1 base; bases outside gene matches: 17. The CDR3 loop reads CACDTVKGLGDTRFSTDKLIF. For the CDR3, the DNA is TGTGCCTGTGACACCGTCAAGGGCCTGGGGGATACGCGATTTAGCACCGATAAACTCATCTTT.

Concerning this clone itself: TCRdb records a much larger clone's protein for this DNA, with a difference at residue 4 that likely arises from a read error; the protein given is the translation of the DNA. The chain has TRDV2 and TRDJ1; TRDD3 matches at 8 bases. V shed 5 bases and J 4 bases; nucleotides not matched to a gene: 8. Germline CDR1 reads GEAIGNYY; CDR2 reads EKD. The CDR3 spans 14 residues. This chain's CDR3 is CACGMLGDVDKLIF. DNA of the CDR3: TGTGCCTGTGGCATGCTGGGGGACGTCGATAAACTCATCTTT.